The clone carrying this T cell receptor beta chain occurred a few times. Its matching antigen is unknown. CDR1 MNHEY and CDR2 SVGAGI come from the germline V gene. The CDR3 consists of 14 residues. Trimming took off 11 bases at V and 6 bases at J, with 17 bases between the two ends. The PCR was carried out with 60 Vbeta primers and 13 Jbeta primers. Produced via immunoSEQ multiplex PCR; TCRdb's table is partial and in-frame only. The sample lists more than 100,000 clones; 50% to 80% were seen once. The data were taken from a study of cytomegalovirus exposure and HLA in healthy donors. Overall study results and limits: Listed as cytomegalovirus-associated were roughly 180 TCR beta chains. Most TCR sequences were uncommon, yet certain public TCRs appeared in many donors.

When sampled, the donors appeared nominally healthy, though they likely had unrecorded immune exposures. This sequence was found in a woman aged 40 to 50 in good health and CMV-seropositive. The chain uses TRBV6-5 and TRBJ1-6; D might be TRBD1 (6 bases). The sequenced sample was PBMCs. The CDR3: CASGALAGNSPLHF. The CDR3 nucleotides read TGTGCCTCAGGGGCTCTCGCTGGTAATTCACCCCTCCACTTT.